These T cell receptor beta chains were read from a single sample in a study of cytomegalovirus exposure and HLA in healthy donors. Libraries were prepared by immunoSEQ multiplex PCR; TCRdb keeps only in-frame clonotypes and omits some of them. This sample carries roughly 99,000 clones, over 65% of them seen once, and the ten largest clones take 13% to 15%. The sample taken for sequencing was PBMCs. The receptors come from a woman aged 35 to 49 in good health and CMV-seropositive. Each CDR3 is given with its conserved first and last residue.

TRBJ2-3 | 15 | TRBV7-2 | CASSFQRTSTDTQYF
TRBJ1-6 | 15 | TRBV10-3 | CAISGSGLTNSPLHF
TRBJ2-1 | 16 | TRBV7-3 | CASSLTKGLADNEQFF
TRBJ2-7 | 16 | TRBV6-1 | CASSEGRGSLTYEQYF
TRBJ2-5 | 13 | TRBV6-1 | CASTLGLAETQYF
TRBJ2-3 | 15 | TRBV5-1 | CASSLNSGTSDTQYF
TRBJ2-6 | 18 | TRBV9 | CASSPLGTGGDGANVLTF
TRBJ2-7 | 16 | TRBV30 | CAWKPNSLASDYEQYF
TRBJ2-5 | 14 | TRBV2 | CASKWLSGGETQYF
TRBJ1-1 | 13 | TRBV25-1 | CASIGQTNTEAFF
TRBJ1-1 | 14 | TRBV6-5 | CASSSQGAVTEAFF
TRBJ1-1 | 13 | TRBV29-1 | CSARGQANTEAFF
TRBJ1-6 | 15 | TRBV6-5 | CASSYDGQGGAPLHF
TRBJ2-2 | 17 | TRBV5-4 | CASTPGWGGGRTGELFF
TRBJ1-3 | 14 | TRBV6-5 | CASSYSGGRDTIYF
TRBJ1-4 | 14 | TRBV9 | CASSRTGGGEKLFF
TRBJ2-5 | 13 | TRBV7-2 | CASSLRVGETQYF
TRBJ1-1 | 14 | TRBV27 | CASSLSAGDTEAFF
TRBJ1-2 | 15 | TRBV18 | CASSPELTQGYGYTF
TRBJ1-1 | 13 | TRBV6-6 | CASAGPTNTEAFF
TRBJ1-5 | 13 | TRBV30 | CAWSGQGIQPQHF
TRBJ1-3 | 15 | TRBV7-9 | CASTTLGTQGNTIYF
TRBJ1-2 | 15 | TRBV30 | CAWSLGQPASYGYTF
TRBJ2-3 | 15 | TRBV30 | CAWSVSGGGPDTQYF
TRBJ2-3 | 15 | TRBV5-1 | CASSFSGGQSDTQYF
TRBJ1-2 | 15 | TRBV4-3 | CASSPSLQGGYGYTF
TRBJ2-3 | 13 | TRBV6-5 | CASTGTSGRREYF
TRBJ2-5 | 15 | TRBV5-1 | CASRKSGTGTETQYF
TRBJ1-6 | 13 | TRBV30 | CAWGAAGRSPLHF
TRBJ1-1 | 13 | TRBV11-3 | CASSPGGETEAFF
TRBJ2-1 | 17 | TRBV27 | CASSLRRAPTNIDEQFF
TRBJ1-2 | 14 | TRBV6-5 | CASSYRLGDYGYTF
TRBJ1-1 | 15 | TRBV7-2 | CASSYGGAMNTEAFF
TRBJ2-3 | 16 | TRBV7-2 | CASSTRQAISTDTQYF
TRBJ2-7 | 13 | TRBV13 | CASLMRGFYEQYF
TRBJ2-5 | 15 | TRBV6-1 | CASSEPGRVQETQYF
TRBJ2-5 | 12 | TRBV2 | CASRTGGETQYF
TRBJ1-2 | 16 | TRBV4-2 | CASSQDRRDRGYGYTF
TRBJ1-6 | 14 | TRBV27 | CASRGTGWDSPLHF
TRBJ1-1 | 13 | TRBV5-1 | CASSVGRVAEAFF
TRBJ2-7 | 14 | TRBV6-6 | CASSYQGHLYEQYF
TRBJ1-5 | 16 | TRBV6-1 | CASSALLGQGSQPQHF
TRBJ1-4 | 17 | TRBV4-3 | CASSQIRQGPVNEKLFF
TRBJ2-1 | 16 | TRBV14 | CASSHLTGSSYNEQFF
TRBJ2-5 | 15 | TRBV14 | CASSRDRGSTETQYF
TRBJ1-6 | 13 | TRBV2 | CASSDLSPSPLHF
TRBJ2-5 | 13 | TRBV18 | CASSPTREETQYF
TRBJ2-1 | 15 | TRBV7-9 | CASSLQGGPHNEQFF
TRBJ2-1 | 14 | TRBV29-1 | CSGYRDRVDNEQFF
TRBJ2-5 | 13 | TRBV6-5 | CASSYSRVETQYF
TRBJ1-3 | 16 | TRBV9 | CASSVADRDKMNTIYF
TRBJ2-6 | 17 | TRBV5-6 | CASSLVAITSGANVLTF
TRBJ2-5 | 14 | TRBV19 | CASSISAGQETQYF
TRBJ2-6 | 19 | TRBV5-8 | CASSLVGQVLLSGANVLTF
TRBJ1-5 | 13 | TRBV2 | CASSDELRQPQHF
TRBJ1-6 | 13 | TRBV28 | CASTGTGASPLHF
TRBJ2-3 | 14 | TRBV19 | CASSVRVWTDTQYF
TRBJ2-1 | 15 | TRBV2 | CASSLTGLSYNEQFF
TRBJ2-7 | 13 | TRBV5-1 | CASSRDNSYEQYF
TRBJ2-7 | 14 | TRBV9 | CASSVGGGVYEQYF